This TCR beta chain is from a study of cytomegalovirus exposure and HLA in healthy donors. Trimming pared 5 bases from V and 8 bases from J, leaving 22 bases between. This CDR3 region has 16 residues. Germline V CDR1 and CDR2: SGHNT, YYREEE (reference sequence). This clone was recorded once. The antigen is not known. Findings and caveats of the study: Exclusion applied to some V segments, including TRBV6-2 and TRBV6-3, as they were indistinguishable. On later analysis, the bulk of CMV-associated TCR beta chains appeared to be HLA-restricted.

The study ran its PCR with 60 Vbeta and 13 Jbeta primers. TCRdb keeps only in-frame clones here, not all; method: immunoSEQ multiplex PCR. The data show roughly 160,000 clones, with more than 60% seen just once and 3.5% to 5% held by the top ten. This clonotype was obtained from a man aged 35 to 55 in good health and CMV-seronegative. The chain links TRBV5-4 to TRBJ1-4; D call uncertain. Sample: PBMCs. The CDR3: CASRTKDRSAIEKLFF. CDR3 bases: TGTGCCAGCAGGACAAAGGATAGGTCGGCGATCGAAAAACTGTTTTTT.